This TCR beta chain stems from a study of T-cell memory formation after mild COVID-19. Whole-study results and caveats: Later expanders leaned CD4+, whereas clones that contracted between day 15 and 85 were balanced CD4/CD8. Cross-reactive memory appears to have joined, as suggested by some responding clones showing up in pre-infection memory.

TCRdb re-called the 5' RACE reads with MiXCR, one entry per CDR3 protein. Among fewer than 110,000 distinct CDR3 sequences listed, 13% to 15% were seen once. With 2 bases removed from V and 7 bases from J, the gap between germline ends came to 20 bases. The CDR3 runs 16 residues. Germline V gene sequence: CDR1 KGHSH, CDR2 LQKENI. Only a few counts were recorded for this clonotype. As yet, its antigen is unknown. Sequenced: PBMCs or a T cell subset sorted from them (not recorded which). This clonotype originated in a man aged 18 to 30 who had mild COVID-19 (a few samples of this study predate the infection). Cell type and time point are not known. This chain uses TRBV18 with TRBJ1-2; tentatively, D is TRBD1 (6 bases). The CDR3 here is CASSPWTVLRFGGYTF. The CDR3 DNA is TGTGCCAGCTCACCATGGACAGTTTTGAGGTTCGGTGGCTACACCTTC.